This TCR beta chain was found in a study of OX40 agonist ivuxolimab in advanced cancers. Study-wide context: Ivuxolimab was delivered to patients intravenously every 2 weeks at doses spanning 0.01 to 10 mg/kg.

Assay: immunoSEQ multiplex PCR; the TCRdb copy retains only in-frame clones and omits some. The sample holds about 58,000 clones, roughly nine tenths seen once. CDR1 and CDR2 (germline): MDHEN, SYDVKM. Germline trimming cut 5 bases from V and 3 bases from J; bases unmatched to any gene: 15. The CDR3 loop spans 18 amino acids. This clone occurred once. The sequence derives from an adult with an advanced solid tumor such as melanoma, head and neck, liver or kidney cancer. The sample was CD4+ or CD8+ T cells sorted from blood, taken in a trial of the OX40 agonist ivuxolimab. This chain connects TRBV28 to TRBJ1-5; 8 bases align to TRBD1. Here the CDR3 DNA reads TGTGCCAGCAGTCCGCCCCCGCAGGGGGCCTCTTTCAATCAGCCCCAGCATTTT. It is translated as CASSPPPQGASFNQPQHF.